This T cell receptor beta chain is drawn from a study of shared clonotypes between healthy human individuals. Sequencing was performed with immunoSEQ multiplex PCR; in TCRdb, only in-frame clones are kept and a portion is missing. The data show 600,000 to 750,000 clones, with 90% seen just once and 30% to 40% held by the top ten. This clone was seen a handful of times. The receptor was derived from a man aged 18-30 years in good health. Some clones in this sample may be carry-over from other donors' samples. The sample comprised memory CD8+ T cells from PBMCs. Subset defined: CD45RO+ cells pooled with CCR7-negative TemRA cells.

The CDR3: CASRSGKINEQFF. Here the CDR3 DNA reads TGTGCCAGTAGGAGCGGGAAAATCAATGAGCAGTTCTTC. The rearrangement joins TRBV19 to TRBJ2-1, with TRBD2 identical over 7 bases. The germline V gene has CDR1 LNHDA and CDR2 SQIVND (reference sequence). Losses at the gene ends were 6 bases for V and 6 bases for J; bases not matched to a gene: 5. This CDR3 contains 13 residues.